The rows below give T cell receptor beta chains drawn from one sample of a study of blood T cell repertoires in COVID-19. TCRdb keeps only in-frame clones here, not all; method: immunoSEQ multiplex PCR. In the table there are 220,000 or so clones, approximately 78% of which are singletons. Sequencing was performed on peripheral blood. The source is an elderly woman with COVID-19, enrolled during active disease. CDR3s include the opening cysteine and the closing phenylalanine or tryptophan. D genes are given only for firm matches. Not all rows give a size; the values are once, few, many and, for expanded clones, a class.

TRBJ1-1	NA	TRBD1	TRBV6-6	TGTGCCAGCAGTACCCTCCAGGGGGCCGACACTGAAGCTTTCTTT	CASSTLQGADTEAFF
TRBJ1-2	NA	NA	TRBV7-2	TGTGCCAGCAGCCGCCCACCACATCTTTATGGCTACACCTTC	CASSRPPHLYGYTF
TRBJ1-5	NA	TRBD1	TRBV9	TGTGCCAGCAGCGTAACAGGGGAGGGCAATCAGCCCCAGCATTTT	CASSVTGEGNQPQHF
TRBJ2-7	NA	NA	TRBV7-9	TGTGCCAGCAGTCCTGCCGACAGGCTCCACGAGCAGTACTTC	CASSPADRLHEQYF
TRBJ1-1	NA	TRBD1	TRBV27	TGTGCCAGCAGTCCCTATGGACAGGGGGCACCGAACACTGAAGCTTTCTTT	CASSPYGQGAPNTEAFF
TRBJ1-3	NA	NA	TRBV9	TGTGCCAGCAGCGTAGATGCAGGGGCAAACACCATATATTTT	CASSVDAGANTIYF
TRBJ1-5	NA	TRBD1	TRBV15	TGTGCCACCAGCAGAGTGGGACAGGTCAATCAGCCCCAGCATTTT	CATSRVGQVNQPQHF
TRBJ2-7	once	TRBD2	TRBV4-1	TGCGCCAGCAGCCAAACCCCGACTAGCGGGGGAAGAGGCGAGCAGTACTTC	CASSQTPTSGGRGEQYF
TRBJ2-3	few	NA	TRBV11-3	TGTGCCAGCAGCTTTGAAGGGGGCACAGATACGCAGTATTTT	CASSFEGGTDTQYF
TRBJ1-5	NA	TRBD1	TRBV27	TGTGCCAGCAGTTTAATCCCGCCCGGACAGGGGGGTAGCAATCAGCCCCAGCATTTT	CASSLIPPGQGGSNQPQHF
TRBJ1-4	NA	NA	TRBV5-5	TGTGCCAGCAGCTTGGCCCGGCAGGGGGAAAAACTGTTTTTT	CASSLARQGEKLFF
TRBJ2-7	NA	NA	TRBV23-1	TGCGCCAGCAGTCAATCGTGGCAGGCGAACCACGAGCAGTACTTC	CASSQSWQANHEQYF
TRBJ2-7	NA	NA	TRBV5-1	TGCGCCAGCAGCTTGGAGGGGAAATGGACGGCCGGAAACTACGAGCAGTACTTC	CASSLEGKWTAGNYEQYF
TRBJ1-5	NA	NA	TRBV11-2	TGTGCCAGCAGCTTAGACGGGGTGAGCAATCAGCCCCAGCATTTT	CASSLDGVSNQPQHF
TRBJ2-7	NA	TRBD2	TRBV10-2	TGCGCCAGCAGAGGAAGCGGGACCTACGAGCAGTACTTC	CASRGSGTYEQYF
TRBJ2-2	NA	NA	TRBV2	TGTGCCAGCAGTGGGGAGATGAACACCGGGGAGCTGTTTTTT	CASSGEMNTGELFF
TRBJ1-2	NA	NA	TRBV28	TGTGCCAGTTCGCGCGTCGCCTATGGCTACACCTTC	CASSRVAYGYTF
TRBJ2-7	NA	TRBD2	TRBV5-8	TGTGCCAGCAGCCGGGGGGGGATAGGCTACGAGCAGTACTTC	CASSRGGIGYEQYF
TRBJ1-5	NA	NA	TRBV28	TGTGCGACAGCAGACAACAATCAGCCCCAGCATTTT	CATADNNQPQHF
TRBJ2-5	NA	TRBD2	TRBV3-1/TRBV3-2	TGTGCCAGCAGCTACTTAGCGGGAGGAGCGGCAGAGACCCAGTACTTC	CASSYLAGGAAETQYF
TRBJ2-1	NA	TRBD2	TRBV19	TGTGCCAGTAGTATATCTGCTAGCGGGAGATGGAATGAGCAGTTCTTC	CASSISASGRWNEQFF
TRBJ2-2	NA	TRBD1	TRBV18	TGTGCCAGCTCACCACGGTCTGGAACAGGGGGAGGCACCGGGGAGCTGTTTTTT	CASSPRSGTGGGTGELFF
TRBJ1-2	NA	TRBD1	TRBV18	TGTGCCAGCTCACCAAGGGGGCGCGACTATGGCTACACCTTC	CASSPRGRDYGYTF
TRBJ2-1	NA	NA	TRBV6-5	TGTGCCAGCAGCCGAGCGGTAAGCTCCTACAATGAGCAGTTCTTC	CASSRAVSSYNEQFF
TRBJ1-1	NA	NA	TRBV18	TGTGCCAGCTCACCGACAGGTGATGACACTGAAGCTTTCTTT	CASSPTGDDTEAFF
TRBJ2-7	NA	TRBD2	TRBV4-2	TGTGCCAGCAGCCAAGAAGGTTCAGCGGGAGGGCCTTCCTACGAGCAGTACTTC	CASSQEGSAGGPSYEQYF